What follows are 8 T cell receptor beta chains derived from one specimen sequenced in a study of cytomegalovirus exposure and HLA in healthy donors. Both 60 Vbeta primers and 13 Jbeta primers went into the PCR. The method was immunoSEQ multiplex PCR; TCRdb's version includes in-frame clones alone and lacks a portion of them. The repertoire consists of about 98,000 clones, with roughly 70% occurring once and the leading ten covering under 3%. The sequenced sample consisted of PBMCs. The receptor set was obtained from a man in his fifties in good health and CMV-seronegative.

This clone came up a few times. The chain links TRBV7-9 to TRBJ1-3; a possible D gene is TRBD1 (6 bases). Trimming pared 3 bases from V and 0 bases from J, leaving 12 bases between. Looked up from germline, CDR1 is SEHNR and CDR2 is FQNEAQ (reference sequence). This CDR3 is built from 16 residues. The CDR3 protein is CASSLVGGASGNTIYF. The CDR3 nucleotides read TGTGCCAGCAGCTTGGTTGGGGGCGCCTCTGGAAACACCATATATTTT.

The chain employs TRBV5-1 and TRBJ2-7, with a possible D match to TRBD1 (6 bases). Trimming pared 0 bases from V and 0 bases from J, leaving 10 bases between. Germline loops: CDR1 SGHRS, CDR2 YFSETQ. The CDR3 has 15 residues. The CDR3 here is CASSLVAGDSYEQYF. CDR3 DNA: TGCGCCAGCAGCTTGGTTGCAGGGGACTCCTACGAGCAGTACTTC.

This sequence joins TRBV27 and TRBJ2-7; 7 bases are shared with TRBD1. Trimming took 8 bases from V and 3 from J; bases not matched to a gene: 10. Germline V gene sequence: CDR1 MNHEY, CDR2 SMNVEV (reference sequence). The CDR3 consists of 14 residues. CDR3 amino acids: CASGRQGQGYEQYF. In DNA, the CDR3 is TGTGCCAGCGGTAGACAGGGCCAAGGCTACGAGCAGTACTTC.

V gene TRBV7-9 combines with J gene TRBJ2-2, with D tentatively TRBD1 (6 bases). This CDR3 has 18 amino acids. V lost 7 bases and J lost 1, with 22 bases in between. CDR1 is SEHNR, CDR2 FQNEAQ, per germline (reference sequence). Here the CDR3 DNA reads TGTGCCAGCAAGCCTACATCGGGGCAGGGGTTGAACACCGGGGAGCTGTTTTTT. It specifies CASKPTSGQGLNTGELFF.

The V and J genes are TRBV19 and TRBJ2-3; 10 positions match TRBD1. The CDR3 spans 16 residues. Germline-derived CDR1 and CDR2 are LNHDA and SQIVND (reference sequence). V lost 4 bases and J lost 0; bases outside the gene matches: 4. The CDR3 here is CASSRTGGSSTDTQYF. CDR3 nucleotide sequence: TGTGCCAGTAGTAGGACAGGGGGATCGAGCACAGATACGCAGTATTTT.

This clone was found a few times. The chain recombines TRBV28 with TRBJ1-6; 7 bases agree with TRBD1. V was pared by 8 bases and J by 7 bases, with 8 bases of the junction left unmatched. Germline V lookup: CDR1 MDHEN, CDR2 SYDVKM. CDR3 length: 14 residues. This CDR3 is CASGPTGINSPLHF. The DNA for the CDR3 is TGTGCCAGCGGTCCGACAGGGATAAATTCACCCCTCCACTTT.

This clone has a handful of counts. The chain uses TRBV7-9 and TRBJ1-2; weak D call: TRBD1 (6 bases). V gave up 2 bases and J gave up 8 bases, with 15 bases separating them. CDR3 length: 14 residues. From germline, CDR1 is SEHNR and CDR2 FQNEAQ (reference sequence). The CDR3 is CASSLLQGLEGYTF. The CDR3 nucleotides read TGTGCCAGCAGCTTATTACAGGGATTGGAAGGCTACACCTTC.

This rearrangement joins TRBV30 to TRBJ2-3; TRBD2 might be the D (5 bases). Germline loops: CDR1 GTSNPN, CDR2 SVGIG (reference sequence). There are 17 residues in the CDR3. The V end was cut by 0 bases, the J end by 0 bases, with 16 bases between. CDR3 nucleotide sequence: TGTGCCTGGAGTGTACCCGGGGTAGCGCATAGCACAGATACGCAGTATTTT. Protein product: CAWSVPGVAHSTDTQYF.